These 31 T cell receptor beta chains originate from one sample sequenced in a study of CD8 T cells in ankylosing spondylitis. Overall study findings and caveats: There was a TCR beta motif, made of several highly homologous variants, that appeared characteristic of ankylosing spondylitis blood.

Their target antigens are unknown. A single record per CDR3 protein comes from TCRdb applying MiXCR to the 5' RACE reads. The sample holds some 840,000 distinct CDR3 sequences, approximately 12% seen once. The sequencing input was blood, either unsorted or a sorted T cell fraction (not recorded which). These receptors were collected from a male donor with ankylosing spondylitis.

The chain joins TRBV4-1 to TRBJ1-1; TRBD1 aligns across 7 bases. CDR3 length: 12 amino acids. With 6 bases clipped from V and 10 bases from J, the junction kept 8 bases outside the gene matches. The V gene's germline CDR1 is MGHRA and CDR2 YSYEKL. DNA of the CDR3: TGCGCCAGCAGGGGAAGCAGGGGGACAGCTTTCTTT. Translation: CASRGSRGTAFF.

CDR3: CSAGLAGQHEQFF. The CDR3 coding sequence is TGCAGTGCTGGACTAGCTGGTCAGCATGAGCAGTTCTTC. This rearrangement joins TRBV20-1 to TRBJ2-1; 8 positions match TRBD2. The germline V gene has CDR1 DFQATT and CDR2 SNEGSKA (reference sequence). The length of the CDR3 is 13 residues. Losses at the gene ends were 5 bases for V and 8 bases for J; bases not matched to a gene: 8.

This clonotype has more than one count but fewer than ten. The V call is TRBV7-9, the J call TRBJ2-3; 7 nucleotides align to TRBD1. Germline V gives CDR1 SEHNR, CDR2 FQNEAQ (reference sequence). The CDR3 is 15 residues long. After removal of 6 bases from V and 0 bases from J, the junction contained 6 bases not matched to a gene. CDR3 in DNA: TGTGCCAGCAGTACTGACAGGGATAGCACAGATACGCAGTATTTT. Translation: CASSTDRDSTDTQYF.

The chain uses TRBV6-2 or TRBV6-3 and TRBJ1-1; 8 bases match TRBD1. The CDR3 loop spans 13 amino acids. V shed 7 bases, J shed 5 bases, and the junction held 6 bases outside the gene matches. The germline V gene encodes CDR1 MNHEY and CDR2 SVGEGT. CDR3 amino acids: CASNQGAWTEAFF. DNA for the CDR3: TGTGCCAGCAATCAGGGGGCTTGGACTGAAGCTTTCTTT.

A few counts support this clonotype. The V gene is TRBV19, the J gene TRBJ2-7, with 8 bases identical to TRBD1. The CDR3 is 14 residues long. The germline gives CDR1 LNHDA, CDR2 SQIVND (reference sequence). The junction had 11 bases not matched to a gene; V was cut back by 7 bases and J by 6 bases. The CDR3 sequence is CASTANPGTGEQYF. The CDR3, as DNA: TGTGCCAGTACCGCCAACCCCGGGACAGGCGAGCAGTACTTC.

This clonotype has a count of ten or more. The chain uses TRBV7-2 and TRBJ1-5; D gene uncertain. V was pared by 4 bases and J by 3 bases, with 10 bases between. In germline, CDR1 is SGHTA, CDR2 FQGNSA. The CDR3 extends over 14 amino acids. CDR3 protein: CASSYDGTNQPQHF. The CDR3 nucleotides are TGTGCCAGCAGCTACGACGGTACCAATCAGCCCCAGCATTTT.

This clonotype turned up a few times. The V call is TRBV19, the J call TRBJ2-4; weak D call: TRBD1 (5 bases). Germline CDR1 and CDR2: LNHDA and SQIVND (reference sequence). The CDR3 is made up of 16 amino acids. V was clipped by 3 bases and J by 7 bases, with 19 bases between them. The CDR3 spells CASSILPGQRNNIQYF. CDR3 nucleotides: TGTGCCAGTAGTATTCTCCCAGGACAAAGGAACAACATTCAGTACTTC.

This clonotype was observed many times. This sequence joins TRBV29-1 and TRBJ2-7; D perhaps matches TRBD1 (6 bases). There are 11 residues in the CDR3. With 7 bases removed from V and 1 base from J, the gap between germline ends came to 8 bases. Looked up from germline, CDR1 is SQVTM and CDR2 is ANQGSEA. The CDR3 coding sequence is TGCAGCGCTGGACAGTCCTACGAGCAGTACTTC. Its protein product is CSAGQSYEQYF.

This clonotype was observed a handful of times. This chain joins TRBV4-3 and TRBJ2-3; possibly TRBD2 for D (7 bases). Trimming removed 6 bases from V and 1 base from J, with 11 bases in between. The CDR3 length is 14 residues. Germline lookup yields CDR1 LGHNA and CDR2 YSLEER. DNA of the CDR3: TGCGCCAGCAGAAGGGGGAGGGGCACAGATACGCAGTATTTT. This gives the protein CASRRGRGTDTQYF.

V gene TRBV5-1 combines with J gene TRBJ2-1, with 12 bases identical to TRBD1. This CDR3 has 17 residues. V was clipped by 0 bases and J by 14 bases; unmatched bases: 15. The germline V gene has CDR1 SGHRS and CDR2 YFSETQ. Here the CDR3 DNA reads TGCGCCAGCAGCTTGGGCCACGGGACAGGGGGCGGGAAGCGTAAGTTCTTC. Residues: CASSLGHGTGGGKRKFF.

This clonotype appeared a single time. The V gene is TRBV28, the J gene TRBJ2-2; 7 bases map to TRBD2. CDR1 MDHEN and CDR2 SYDVKM come from the germline V gene. This CDR3 is built from 18 residues. V gave up 4 bases and J gave up 5 bases; unmatched junction bases: 16. CDR3 nucleotide sequence: TGTGCCAGCAGTTCCTCCTCGGGGCTAGCGGTTTATACCGGGGAGCTGTTTTTT. Translation gives CASSSSSGLAVYTGELFF.

There are many counts of this clonotype. The chain recombines TRBV12-3 or TRBV12-4 with TRBJ2-5, with 7 bases identical to TRBD2. After removal of 2 bases from V and 5 bases from J, the junction contained 5 bases not matched to a gene. The CDR3 has 14 amino acids. The CDR3 nucleotides read TGTGCCAGCAGTTTAACTAGCGTAGGGGAGACCCAGTACTTC. Its protein is CASSLTSVGETQYF.

This clonotype was seen ten or more times. V usage is TRBV29-1 and J usage is TRBJ2-1, with D uncertain. Germline assignment: CDR1 SQVTM and CDR2 ANQGSEA. Trimming shortened V by 4 bases and J by 1 base, and 11 bases separated the two germline ends. The CDR3 totals 14 residues. The CDR3 sequence: CSVVGLVSYNEQFF. In nucleotides, the CDR3 is TGCAGCGTTGTAGGTCTGGTTTCCTACAATGAGCAGTTCTTC.

In its sample, this clonotype was seen a few times. The chain uses TRBV11-2 and TRBJ2-1; TRBD1 might be the D (7 bases). V lost 4 bases, J lost 3 bases, and 16 bases lay in between. Germline V gene sequence: CDR1 SGHAT, CDR2 FQNNGV. This CDR3 spans 16 amino acids. The CDR3 sequence: CASSSQGGLHYNEQFF. CDR3 nucleotides: TGTGCCAGCAGCTCCCAGGGGGGACTTCACTACAATGAGCAGTTCTTC.

This clonotype has only a few counts. This chain joins TRBV27 and TRBJ2-7; D is ambiguous. Germline CDR1 reads MNHEY; CDR2 reads SMNVEV (reference sequence). This CDR3 contains 14 residues. Trimming shortened V by 0 bases and J by 5 bases, and 11 bases separated the two germline ends. The DNA for the CDR3 is TGTGCCAGCAGTTTATCGGGATTACGGGACGAGCAGTACTTC. Amino acids: CASSLSGLRDEQYF.

This clonotype was recorded a few times. The chain joins TRBV20-1 to TRBJ2-2, with 10 bases fitting TRBD1. Trimming at V came to 6 bases and at J to 3 bases, leaving 7 bases not matched to a gene. CDR3 length: 15 residues. CDR1 and CDR2 from the germline V gene are DFQATT and SNEGSKA (reference sequence). In DNA form, the CDR3 reads TGCAGTGCCCAAGACAGGGGGCGACACACCGGGGAGCTGTTTTTT. This gives the protein CSAQDRGRHTGELFF.

This clonotype was recorded many times. V is TRBV24-1 and J is TRBJ2-5; unclear D gene. Per the germline V gene, CDR1 is KGHDR and CDR2 is SFDVKD. The CDR3 is 14 amino acids. The V end lost 4 bases, the J end lost 4 bases, and 12 bases lay between the germline ends. In DNA form, the CDR3 reads TGTGCCACCAGTGACGCACTTGAAGGAGAGACCCAGTACTTC. It is translated as CATSDALEGETQYF.

V usage is TRBV5-6 and J usage is TRBJ1-6; 7 bases fit TRBD1. Germline V gene lookup returns CDR1 SGHDT and CDR2 YYEEEE. The CDR3 loop spans 16 amino acids. Trimming cost V 0 bases and J 8 bases; bases outside gene matches: 8. The CDR3, as DNA: TGTGCCAGCAGCTTGGGTCAGGGGGTCGCTTATTCACCCCTCCACTTT. It translates to CASSLGQGVAYSPLHF. Full variable domain (missing parts from reference TRBV5-6 and TRBJ1-6): DAGVTQSPTHLIKTRGQQVTLRCSPKSGHDTVSWYQQALGQGPQFIFQYYEEEERQRGNFPDRFSGHQFPNYSSELNVNALLLGDSALYLCASSLGQGVAYSPLHFGNGTRLTVT.

This clonotype was counted only a few times. The V and J genes are TRBV6-6 and TRBJ1-1; D remains ambiguous. With 1 base removed from V and 4 bases from J, the gap between germline ends came to 7 bases. This CDR3 is 13 amino acids long. Germline V lookup: CDR1 MNHNY, CDR2 SVGAGI (reference sequence). The CDR3 loop reads CASSYYSGTEAFF. CDR3 in DNA: TGTGCCAGCAGTTACTATTCGGGCACTGAAGCTTTCTTT.

This clonotype was detected only a few times. The gene calls are TRBV7-8 and TRBJ1-5; possible D gene TRBD1, 5 bases. CDR1 and CDR2 from the germline V gene are SGHVS and FQNEAQ. The length of the CDR3 is 17 residues. V was cut by 1 base and J by 4 bases, with 17 bases left in between. The CDR3 loop is CASSLEVADRPNQPQHF. CDR3 DNA: TGTGCCAGCAGCTTAGAGGTCGCTGACAGACCTAATCAGCCCCAGCATTTT.

The chain has TRBV9 and TRBJ2-7; 7 nucleotides agree with TRBD2. This CDR3 region has 15 residues. Germline V gene lookup returns CDR1 SGDLS and CDR2 YYNGEE. V shed 4 bases, J shed 4 bases, and the junction held 11 bases outside the gene matches. This CDR3 reads CASSPHGLAAYEQYF. Written as DNA, the CDR3 is TGTGCCAGCAGCCCCCACGGGCTAGCGGCTTACGAGCAGTACTTC.

The chain couples TRBV4-2 to TRBJ2-3, with D unclear. CDR1 is LGHNA, CDR2 YNFKEQ, per germline. This CDR3 comprises 16 residues. Between the trimmed V and J ends, which lost 3 bases and 3 bases, there was a span of 16 bases. CDR3 DNA sequence: TGTGCCAGCAGCCAGAGAAGAGTCCTGGGGACAGATACGCAGTATTTT. Amino acid sequence: CASSQRRVLGTDTQYF.

This clonotype was counted only a few times. V usage is TRBV7-9 and J usage is TRBJ2-4; D remains unclear. Germline CDR1 is SEHNR and CDR2 is FQNEAQ (reference sequence). The V gene lost 5 bases and the J gene lost 6 bases, with 5 bases spanning the gap. The CDR3 loop spans 11 amino acids. CDR3 region: CASSPTNIQYF. For the CDR3, the DNA is TGTGCCAGCAGCCCGACAAACATTCAGTACTTC.

Many counts were recorded for this clonotype. J is TRBJ2-7 and V is TRBV5-1; D ambiguous. Trimming stripped 2 bases from V and 2 bases from J, with 8 bases between. The CDR3 has 13 residues. Per germline, CDR1 SGHRS and CDR2 YFSETQ. CDR3 protein: CASSLSTAYEQYF. The CDR3 DNA follows: TGCGCCAGCAGCTTAAGCACAGCCTACGAGCAGTACTTC.

This chain connects TRBV5-6 to TRBJ1-3, with 8 bases that match TRBD1. Unmatched junction bases numbered 2, after V lost 3 bases and J lost 0 bases. The CDR3 is 15 residues long. Germline CDR1 and CDR2: SGHDT and YYEEEE. The CDR3 sequence is CASSWTGHSGNTIYF. CDR3 sequence (DNA): TGTGCCAGCAGCTGGACAGGGCACTCTGGAAACACCATATATTTT.

The sample holds a few counts of this clonotype. The chain carries TRBV2 and TRBJ2-3; D is undetermined. This CDR3 region has 12 residues. Trimming removed 1 base from V and 5 bases from J, with 4 bases in between. Germline CDR1 is SNHLY and CDR2 is FYNNEI. The DNA of the CDR3 is TGTGCCAGCAGTGAAGGAGTAGATACGCAGTATTTT. This gives the protein CASSEGVDTQYF. Combining the CDR3 with reference TRBV2 and TRBJ2-3 gives the whole variable domain EPEVTQTPSHQVTQMGQEVILRCVPISNHLYFYWYRQILGQKVEFLVSFYNNEISEKSEIFDDQFSVERPDGSNFTLKIRSTKLEDSAMYFCASSEGVDTQYFGPGTRLTVL.

This clonotype was recorded at least ten times. V is TRBV29-1 and J is TRBJ2-3; D tentatively reads TRBD1 or TRBD2 (6 bases each). Germline CDR1 SQVTM, CDR2 ANQGSEA. This CDR3 region has 15 residues. Trimming removed 4 bases at V and 1 base at J, with 15 bases between. The CDR3: CSVGGGIGGTDTQYF. The DNA of the CDR3 is TGCAGCGTTGGAGGGGGGATAGGAGGCACAGATACGCAGTATTTT.

In its sample, this clonotype was seen many times. This chain links TRBV20-1 with TRBJ1-3; D may be TRBD1 (6 bases). CDR1 is DFQATT, CDR2 SNEGSKA, per germline (reference sequence). V lost 5 bases to trimming and J lost 6 bases, with 17 bases between them. There are 14 residues in the CDR3. The CDR3 region is CSAQRGVIPNTIYF. DNA for the CDR3: TGCAGTGCTCAGAGGGGGGTCATCCCAAACACCATATATTTT.

This clonotype was counted at least ten times. The J gene is TRBJ2-5, the V gene TRBV20-1; TRBD2 might be the D (5 bases). The CDR3 extends over 12 amino acids. Trimming removed 3 bases at V and 5 bases at J, with 10 bases between. Germline V gene lookup returns CDR1 DFQATT and CDR2 SNEGSKA (reference sequence). The CDR3 loop reads CSARGREETQYF. CDR3 in DNA: TGCAGTGCTAGGGGTAGGGAGGAGACCCAGTACTTC.

The gene calls are TRBV5-1 and TRBJ2-2; D unclear. This CDR3 has 17 amino acids. The V gene's germline CDR1 is SGHRS and CDR2 YFSETQ. Trimming removed 1 base at V and 0 bases at J, with 13 bases between. The CDR3 DNA sequence: TGCGCCAGCAGCTTGAACCCGGACCGTTCGAACACCGGGGAGCTGTTTTTT. It is translated as CASSLNPDRSNTGELFF.

V and J are TRBV7-2 and TRBJ1-1, with 7 nucleotides matching TRBD1. The germline gives CDR1 SGHTA, CDR2 FQGNSA. V lost 5 bases and J lost 6; bases outside the gene matches: 12. The CDR3 covers 15 residues. CDR3 DNA sequence: TGTGCCAGCAGCGACACTAAACAGGGGATACCTGAAGCTTTCTTT. Its protein is CASSDTKQGIPEAFF.